The clone carrying this T cell receptor beta chain was observed many times. This sample was included in a study of regulatory T cells in long-lasting Graves disease. Background on the study: Over 5 years of antithyroid drugs plus positive TSH receptor antibodies defined persistent Graves' disease.

According to the study, TCR beta libraries were built with iRepertoire HTBI primers and CDR3-region Arm-PCR. Each CDR3 protein gets one entry after TCRdb re-called the multiplex PCR reads with MiXCR. The sample yields about 460,000 distinct CDR3 sequences, about 20% seen once. Regarding time point: persistent/refractory GD, antithyroid drugs over 5 years with positive TRAb. The TCR library used RNA extracted from PBMCs. Specimen: peripheral blood mononuclear cells (PBMCs), collected when the disease was refractory, from a patient treated with antithyroid drugs. The TCR originated in a female donor with Graves disease.

The CDR3 region is CASTAGQYTEAFF. The DNA for the CDR3 is TGTGCCAGCACCGCGGGACAGTACACTGAAGCTTTCTTT. The rearrangement uses TRBV6-1 and TRBJ1-1, with 7 positions matching TRBD1. V lost 7 bases and J lost 3; bases outside the gene matches: 5. CDR3 length: 13 amino acids. Per germline, CDR1 MNHNS and CDR2 SASEGT.